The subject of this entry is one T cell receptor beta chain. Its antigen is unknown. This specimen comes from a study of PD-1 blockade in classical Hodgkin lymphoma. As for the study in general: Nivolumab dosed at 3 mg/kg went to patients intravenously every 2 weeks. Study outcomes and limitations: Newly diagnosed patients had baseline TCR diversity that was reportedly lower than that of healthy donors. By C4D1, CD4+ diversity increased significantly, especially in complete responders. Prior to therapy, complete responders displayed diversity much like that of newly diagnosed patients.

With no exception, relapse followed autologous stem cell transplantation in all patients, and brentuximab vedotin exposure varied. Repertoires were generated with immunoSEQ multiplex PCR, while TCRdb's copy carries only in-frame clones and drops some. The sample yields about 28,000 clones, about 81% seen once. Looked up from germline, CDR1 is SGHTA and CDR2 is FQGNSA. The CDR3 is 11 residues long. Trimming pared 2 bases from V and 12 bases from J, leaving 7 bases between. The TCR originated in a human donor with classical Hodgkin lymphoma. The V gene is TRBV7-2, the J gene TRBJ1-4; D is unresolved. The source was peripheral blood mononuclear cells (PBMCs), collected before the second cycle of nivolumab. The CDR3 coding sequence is TGTGCCAGCAGCTTATTTTCTGAACTGTTTTTT. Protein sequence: CASSLFSELFF. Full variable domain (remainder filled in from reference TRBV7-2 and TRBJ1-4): GAGVSQSPSNKVTEKGKDVELRCDPISGHTALYWYRQSLGQGLEFLIYFQGNSAPDKSGLPSDRFSAERTGGSVSTLTIQRTQQEDSAVYLCASSLFSELFFGSGTQLSVL.